The rows below give T cell receptor beta chains drawn from one sample of a study of T cells expressing NK-cell markers. TCRdb reprocessed the 5' RACE reads; each CDR3 protein has one entry and no DNA is given. Recorded here are about 110,000 distinct CDR3 sequences; the top ten clones represent approximately 17%. Input material: blood T cells: a sorted CD56 or NKG2C T cell subset, CD4+ or CD8+ T cells, or bulk PBMC T cells (not recorded which). All receptors derive from a woman between 18 and 69 years old in good health. Each CDR3 is given with its conserved first and last residue.

V gene,J gene,CDR3 length,CDR3 protein
TRBV5-1,TRBJ2-1,18,CASSFGLAPGLDYNEQFF
TRBV7-3,TRBJ1-1,15,CASSLGAGLNTEAFF
TRBV12-3/TRBV12-4,TRBJ2-3,12,CASSSAADTQYF
TRBV20-1,TRBJ2-1,14,CSARGLAGVNEQFF
TRBV9,TRBJ1-4,15,CASSPGTGGQEKLFF
TRBV11-2,TRBJ2-7,16,CASSLVRLGDSYEQYF
TRBV29-1,TRBJ1-2,13,CSVEEAGGMGYTF
TRBV29-1,TRBJ2-3,15,CSVEWTSGNTDTQYF
TRBV20-1,TRBJ2-5,14,CSARSPGGPETQYF
TRBV11-2,TRBJ2-7,12,CASSLDSYEQYF
TRBV9,TRBJ1-3,16,CASSGDPSSSGNTIYF
TRBV24-1,TRBJ2-7,11,CATSDLDEQYF
TRBV6-5,TRBJ2-2,13,CASSYSWSAELFF
TRBV6-4,TRBJ1-6,17,CASSDPTVGGYNSPLHF
TRBV6-5,TRBJ2-7,15,CASSSASGRVDEQYF
TRBV7-8,TRBJ1-5,14,CASSLPGSNQPQHF
TRBV11-2,TRBJ2-3,14,CASSFGGPGDTQYF
TRBV4-3,TRBJ1-2,14,CASSHGQGPYGYTF
TRBV4-3,TRBJ2-3,15,CASSQDWESTDTQYF
TRBV4-3,TRBJ2-1,15,CASSQKEALAVEQFF
TRBV6-5,TRBJ1-2,15,CASSYQRTGSDGYTF
TRBV9,TRBJ2-3,14,CASSGNSGGDTQNF
TRBV10-3,TRBJ2-7,13,CAITSHTVYEQYF
TRBV7-8,TRBJ2-1,17,CASSLESGRLGKNEQFF
TRBV30,TRBJ2-2,16,CAWSVGGTGETGELFF
TRBV7-2,TRBJ1-2,15,CASRTAGGVAYGYTF
TRBV14,TRBJ2-7,13,CASSPLGLDEQYF
TRBV29-1,TRBJ2-3,13,CSALTENTDTQYF
TRBV9,TRBJ2-3,15,CASSVKGPTSDTQYF
TRBV20-1,TRBJ2-1,17,CSARGERGQSSYNEQFF
TRBV12-3/TRBV12-4,TRBJ1-6,14,CASSWARVGSPLHF
TRBV11-2,TRBJ2-4,16,CASSLMARDTKNIQYF
TRBV6-2/TRBV6-3,TRBJ2-3,17,CASSWLPGGKLSDTQYF
TRBV11-1,TRBJ2-1,15,CASSQAVYFRNEQFF
TRBV20-1,TRBJ1-1,13,CSARGRRGTEAFF
TRBV15,TRBJ2-2,17,CATSQGANLLNTGELFF
TRBV28,TRBJ2-7,15,CASSFGAGNSYEQYF
TRBV12-3/TRBV12-4,TRBJ2-2,15,CASSPFGSNTGELFF
TRBV19,TRBJ1-1,12,CASSMNGPEAFF
TRBV6-1,TRBJ1-1,14,CASSVTGMNTEAFF
TRBV11-2,TRBJ1-6,15,CASSYRTGIRSPLHF
TRBV25-1,TRBJ1-2,12,CASSDPAHGYTF
TRBV29-1,TRBJ2-7,15,CSVETIEGQPSEQYF
TRBV27,TRBJ2-1,14,CASSPPRADNEQFF
TRBV11-2,TRBJ2-3,16,CASNGQLGGGRDTQYF
TRBV11-1,TRBJ2-1,16,CASSLVSLQKENEQFF
TRBV2,TRBJ1-5,16,CASSEQGVLSNQPQHF
TRBV12-3/TRBV12-4,TRBJ1-4,14,CASSSPLGNEKLFF
TRBV6-5,TRBJ1-5,13,CASSYDSNQPQHF
TRBV4-1,TRBJ2-6,22,CASSQEDAQLAAESSGANVLTF